These T cell receptor beta chains were read from a single sample in a study of shared T cell receptors in the human thymus. Here immunoSEQ multiplex PCR was the method, and the copy in TCRdb shows in-frame clones only, minus some. The sample consists of approximately 490,000 clones, around 78% of them appearing once. Another study also made use of these data, one on human thymus T cells.

Source material: thymocytes. These receptors all stem from a boy younger than two with a congenital heart defect. Each CDR3 is given with its conserved first and last residue. D genes are given only for firm matches. Only some rows state a clone size, as once, few, many or a class for expanded clones.

>TRBV6-1|.|TRBJ2-2|.
TGTGCCAGCAGTGAAGCGCTAGGGCAGGGAATGAACACCGGGGAGCTGTTTTTT
CASSEALGQGMNTGELFF
>TRBV9|.|TRBJ2-2|TRBD2
TGTGCCAGCAGCCCCTTACGGGAGGGCGACACCGGGGAGCTGTTTTTT
CASSPLREGDTGELFF
>TRBV7-2|few|TRBJ2-7|TRBD2
TGTGCCAGCAGCTCAACTAGCGGGAGGGTGTACGAGCAGTACTTC
CASSSTSGRVYEQYF
>TRBV15|.|TRBJ2-7|.
TGTGCCACCAGCGCCGGCAGGTCCCCGGGGGAGTACTTC
CATSAGRSPGEYF
>TRBV29-1|.|TRBJ2-5|TRBD1
TGCAGCGTTGAAGTCGGGGGACAGGGTGGCCAAGAGACCCAGTACTTC
CSVEVGGQGGQETQYF
>TRBV5-1|.|TRBJ2-5|TRBD1
TGCGCCAGCACCCCCCGGGGCCGGGACAGGGGTCTAGAGACCCAGTACTTC
CASTPRGRDRGLETQYF
>TRBV19|.|TRBJ2-7|TRBD2
TGTGCCAGTAGTATAGGTGGGGGGGCCTACGAGCAGTACTTC
CASSIGGGAYEQYF
>TRBV5-5|.|TRBJ1-1|.
TGTGCCAGCAGCCTTCAGGGTGAAGCTTTCTTT
CASSLQGEAFF
>TRBV27|few|TRBJ1-4|TRBD1
TGTGCCAGCAGTTCGACAGGGAATAATGAAAAACTGTTTTTT
CASSSTGNNEKLFF
>TRBV5-6|once|TRBJ2-3|TRBD2
TGTGCCAGCAGCTTGCAGGGACTAGCGGGGAATCCGCAGTATTTT
CASSLQGLAGNPQYF
>TRBV28|.|TRBJ1-4|.
TGTGCCACCCCCAAGAACAGAGACAATGAAAAACTGTTTTTT
CATPKNRDNEKLFF
>TRBV5-1|.|TRBJ2-2|.
TGCGCCAGCAGCCGCCCCGACAGGAGATGGGGGGAGCTGTTTTTT
CASSRPDRRWGELFF
>TRBV7-9|.|TRBJ2-5|TRBD2
TGTGCCAGCAGCTTGACTAGCGGGAGGGAGACCCAGTACTTC
CASSLTSGRETQYF
>TRBV28|once|TRBJ2-1|.
TGTGCCAGCAGTTTTTTTAGCGGATCCTCCTACAATGAGCAGTTCTTC
CASSFFSGSSYNEQFF
>TRBV6-4|.|TRBJ1-2|.
TGTGCCAGCAGCGAAAGAAGGGGCCCACACGCCTATGGCTACACCTTC
CASSERRGPHAYGYTF
>TRBV27|few|TRBJ2-1|TRBD2
TGTGCCAGCAGTTTAGATTGGCTAGCGGACCCTTACAATGAGCAGTTCTTC
CASSLDWLADPYNEQFF
>TRBV5-4|.|TRBJ2-5|TRBD1
TGTGCCAGCAGCTTGGGACCCGACAGGGGTCCCCAAGAGACCCAGTACTTC
CASSLGPDRGPQETQYF
>TRBV28|few|TRBJ2-2|.
TGTGCCAGCAGTTTCCCCTTGCACCCGGGGTCCGGGGAGCTGTTTTTT
CASSFPLHPGSGELFF
>TRBV2|.|TRBJ2-5|TRBD2
TGTGCCAGCGCCCGACTAGCGGGGGTGGGGCCCCAAGAGACCCAGTACTTC
CASARLAGVGPQETQYF
>TRBV9|few|TRBJ2-7|TRBD2
TGTGCCAGCAGCGGGGCGGGAGTAAGGGAGCAGTACTTC
CASSGAGVREQYF
>TRBV14|.|TRBJ2-5|TRBD2
TGTGCCAGCAGCCAAGTTGGGCTAGCGGGCGGGGAGACCCAGTACTTC
CASSQVGLAGGETQYF
>TRBV5-8|.|TRBJ1-1|.
TGTGCCAGCAGCCGACGGGTCGGGACTGAAGCTTTCTTT
CASSRRVGTEAFF
>TRBV5-5|.|TRBJ1-2|TRBD1
TGTGCCAGCAGCCGGGATGGGACAGAGTCATATGGCTACACCTTC
CASSRDGTESYGYTF
>TRBV6-6|.|TRBJ2-1|.
TGTGCCAGCAGTTACGGAGATTTTAGGTCCTACAATGAGCAGTTCTTC
CASSYGDFRSYNEQFF
>TRBV9|once|TRBJ1-1|.
TGTGCCAGCAGCGCAGCTCAGGGGAGCACTGAAGCTTTCTTT
CASSAAQGSTEAFF
>TRBV19|few|TRBJ1-2|TRBD1
TGTGCCAGTAGTCAGCCGGGACAGGGGGCTTATGGCTACACCTTC
CASSQPGQGAYGYTF
>TRBV2|.|TRBJ2-7|TRBD2
TGTGCCAGCTCCCCCGGGGTCAATGCGGGAGGCACCTACGAGCAGTACTTC
CASSPGVNAGGTYEQYF
>TRBV6-1|.|TRBJ2-7|.
TGTGCCAGCAGCCTCCTCTACGAGCAGTACTTC
CASSLLYEQYF
>TRBV4-1|.|TRBJ1-4|.
TGCGCCAGCAGCCAAGGCAGGGGTGGTAATGAAAAACTGTTTTTT
CASSQGRGGNEKLFF
>TRBV10-3|.|TRBJ1-3|TRBD1
TGTGCCATCAGCCCAGCCTCGGACAGGGAGAGAAACACCATATATTTT
CAISPASDRERNTIYF
>TRBV29-1|.|TRBJ1-1|.
TGCAGCACACACCGGGGGGGAGACATGAACACTGAAGCTTTCTTT
CSTHRGGDMNTEAFF
>TRBV20-1|.|TRBJ2-1|.
TGCAGTGCTAGGCGTAATGAGCAGTTCTTC
CSARRNEQFF
>TRBV5-4|.|TRBJ2-1|TRBD1
TGTGCCAGCAGCTTGGGACGGACAGGGAATTCCTACAATGAGCAGTTCTTC
CASSLGRTGNSYNEQFF
>TRBV30|.|TRBJ2-7|TRBD2
TGTGCCTGGAGGACACCCCCGGGACTAGCAGGCCGGGAGGGAGGATCCGAGCAGTACTTC
CAWRTPPGLAGREGGSEQYF
>TRBV6-5|.|TRBJ1-4|.
TGTGCCAGCAGTTACTCGACATCCAAAGTTGAAAAACTGTTTTTT
CASSYSTSKVEKLFF
>TRBV27|.|TRBJ1-2|TRBD1
TGTGCCAGCAGTTCTAGGGACAGGGAGTACTATGGCTACACCTTC
CASSSRDREYYGYTF
>TRBV4-1|.|TRBJ2-1|TRBD2
TGCGCCAGCAGCCAGAGCGGGAGGGGCCCCAAACTTCATTACAATGAGCAGTTCTTC
CASSQSGRGPKLHYNEQFF
>TRBV27|.|TRBJ2-7|TRBD2
TGTGCCAGCAAACTAGCGGGAGGTTACGAGCAGTACTTC
CASKLAGGYEQYF
>TRBV5-4|.|TRBJ2-1|TRBD2
TGTGCCAGCAGCTTAGGTCTAGCGGGAGGGCCGATGGATGAGCAGTTCTTC
CASSLGLAGGPMDEQFF
>TRBV6-5|.|TRBJ2-7|TRBD2
TGTGCCAGCAGTTACTCACCTAGCGGACCCTACGAGCAGTACTTC
CASSYSPSGPYEQYF
>TRBV5-8|.|TRBJ1-5|.
TGTGCCAGCAGCTTTAGGCAGGGCGTCGATAGCAATCAGCCCCAGCATTTT
CASSFRQGVDSNQPQHF
>TRBV5-6|.|TRBJ2-7|.
TGTGCCAGCAGCCTCCCGGCTAGCCCCCGGGGGGAGCAGTACTTC
CASSLPASPRGEQYF
>TRBV28|.|TRBJ2-7|.
TGTGCCAGCATGACAGCCTCCTACGAGCAGTACTTC
CASMTASYEQYF
>TRBV10-3|.|TRBJ2-7|TRBD2
TGTGCCACTATGGGGGCGGGAGGAGGCGAGCAGTACTTC
CATMGAGGGEQYF
>TRBV28|few|TRBJ1-5|.
TGTGCCAGCCAACCTCCGGGGGTTCGCCAGCCCCAGCATTTT
CASQPPGVRQPQHF
>TRBV2|.|TRBJ2-7|TRBD1
TGTGCCAGCAGCCTCGACAGGGGGAGTAACGAGCAGTACTTC
CASSLDRGSNEQYF
>TRBV7-2|.|TRBJ2-3|TRBD2
TGTGCCAGCCCGGGACTAGCGGGAACAGATACGCAGTATTTT
CASPGLAGTDTQYF
>TRBV6-4|.|TRBJ1-4|.
TGTGCCAGCAGTGTGCGGGTTCATGAAAAACTGTTTTTT
CASSVRVHEKLFF
>TRBV6-5|.|TRBJ1-2|TRBD1
TGTGCCAGCAGGTTGGGACAGGGTAACCTATATGGCTACACCTTC
CASRLGQGNLYGYTF
>TRBV4-1|.|TRBJ2-4|TRBD2
TGCGCCAGCAGCCAAAACAGAGGCGGGAGCCTCTTAGCCAAAAACATTCAGTACTTC
CASSQNRGGSLLAKNIQYF
>TRBV29-1|.|TRBJ2-7|TRBD1
TGCAGCGTTCGAAACCCCGGGACAGGGCGTAGCTACGAGCAGTACTTC
CSVRNPGTGRSYEQYF
>TRBV4-1|.|TRBJ2-1|TRBD1
TGCGCCAGCAGCCAAGATCGGGACAGGCGCAATGAGCAGTTCTTC
CASSQDRDRRNEQFF